This T cell receptor (beta chain) was obtained from a study of T cell repertoires in cytomegalovirus infection. As regards this clonotype: What it recognizes is unknown.

Germline V gene lookup returns CDR1 SEHNR and CDR2 FQNEAQ (reference sequence). Trimming left V 5 bases short and J 0 bases short, with 20 bases between. This CDR3 is 18 amino acids long. TCRdb reprocessed the reads via MiXCR and lists one record per CDR3 protein. The sample carries 700,000 to 850,000 distinct CDR3 sequences, 30% to 35% recorded once. The clonotype was recovered from a human donor in good health (CMV status not recorded). Some clones in this sample may be carry-over from other donors' samples. The chain has TRBV7-9 and TRBJ1-5, with D tentatively TRBD1 (6 bases). The specimen comprised cultured CD8+ T cells from PBMCs, sampled from culture after CMV antigen stimulation. The CDR3 DNA is TGTGCCAGCAGCCCAGAGGGGGTATCGGTTTTTAGCAATCAGCCCCAGCATTTT. Amino acid sequence: CASSPEGVSVFSNQPQHF. The entire variable domain, with the rest obtained from reference TRBV7-9 and TRBJ1-5, is as follows: DTGVSQNPRHKITKRGQNVTFRCDPISEHNRLYWYRQTLGQGPEFLTYFQNEAQLEKSRLLSDRFSAERPKGSFSTLEIQRTEQGDSAMYLCASSPEGVSVFSNQPQHFGDGTRLSIL.